This TCR beta chain was found in a study of cytomegalovirus exposure and HLA in healthy donors. While unrecorded immune exposures were likely, the donors were nominally healthy when sampled. The primer mix had 60 Vbeta and 13 Jbeta primers. Only in-frame clones appear in the TCRdb table, and some are missing; sequencing was by immunoSEQ multiplex PCR. The data hold 100,000 to 150,000 clones, with 75% to 85% observed a single time. Trimming took off 3 bases at V and 2 bases at J, with 19 bases between the two ends. Germline CDR1 and CDR2: ENHRY and SYGVKD. The length of the CDR3 is 17 residues. The study, taken as a whole, reports: With high specificity and sensitivity, the classifier reportedly diagnosed cytomegalovirus status. Accurate predictions that matched the HLA-A and HLA-B alleles of most subjects were reportedly made from TCR beta sequences. When analyzed later, a missense DCLRE1C variant was found to be linked to TCR beta V- and J-gene trimming.

Details on this clone: What it recognizes is unknown.

The rearrangement links TRBV10-3 to TRBJ1-2; tentative D call: TRBD1 (6 bases). The receptor's source is a man younger than 45 in good health and CMV-seronegative. Sequenced material: PBMCs. The DNA for the CDR3 is TGTGCCATCAGTGAAGGACAGACCGAGATAAAAAACTATGGCTACACCTTC. This translates into CAISEGQTEIKNYGYTF.